This TCR beta chain was recorded in a study of T-cell reconstitution after alpha-beta-depleted transplantation in children. Study-level results: In patients about two months after transplant, alpha-beta T cells reportedly arose from several hundred expanded graft clones.

Preparation of the TCRbeta library used unique molecular identifiers. TCRdb called the PCR reads again in MiXCR, with one record for every CDR3 protein. The top ten clones hold over 12% of a sample with hundreds of thousands of distinct CDR3 sequences, 23% of them seen once. Of note for this clonotype: Antigen: not known.

The germline V gene encodes CDR1 ENHRY and CDR2 SYGVKD. V lost 5 bases, J lost 4 bases, and 12 bases lay in between. The CDR3 has 13 residues. The chain combines TRBV10-3 with TRBJ2-7, with D perhaps TRBD1 or TRBD2 (5 bases each). The clonotype originates from a boy in the first two years of life who had a stem cell transplant for acute myeloid leukemia, so the T cells may come from the graft donor. This specimen was PBMCs, mostly from graft donor cells, taken 360 days after TCRalphabeta/CD19-depleted stem cell transplant. The CDR3 DNA reads as TGTGCCATCAGTACAGTGGGGGTTTACGAGCAGTACTTC. Its protein is CAISTVGVYEQYF.